This passage covers 6 T cell receptor beta chains from one sample sequenced in a study of T cells and Merkel cell carcinoma outcomes. The assay was immunoSEQ multiplex PCR, and TCRdb's table has in-frame clones only and misses some. The sample carries around 8,900 clones, approximately 80% recorded once. What was sequenced was tumor tissue from Merkel cell carcinoma. The receptors here all came from a human donor with Merkel cell carcinoma.

This clone has more than one count but fewer than ten. The rearrangement links TRBV9 to TRBJ2-6; no clear D gene. This CDR3 spans 16 amino acids. CDR1 is SGDLS and CDR2 is YYNGEE in the germline V gene. V lost 0 bases to trimming and J lost 0 bases, with 7 bases between them. The CDR3 bases are TGTGCCAGCAGCGTAGGTCGAGGCTCTGGGGCCAACGTCCTGACTTTC. It yields the protein CASSVGRGSGANVLTF.

V is TRBV28 and J is TRBJ1-4; D might be TRBD1 (5 bases). The V gene lost 3 bases and the J gene lost 7 bases, with 15 bases spanning the gap. Germline lookup yields CDR1 MDHEN and CDR2 SYDVKM. The CDR3 runs 15 residues. The CDR3 DNA reads TGTGCCAGCAGTTTTCGCGGGGCAGGTCGTGAAAAACTGTTTTTT. Encoded protein: CASSFRGAGREKLFF.

This clone has only one observation. The chain combines TRBV27 with TRBJ1-5, with a weak D call TRBD1 (6 bases). Looked up from germline, CDR1 is MNHEY and CDR2 is SMNVEV (reference sequence). Trimming cost V 8 bases and J 6 bases, with 17 bases left between them. The CDR3 sequence is 14 residues long. This CDR3 reads CASSLAGAGQPQHF. The CDR3 bases are TGTGCCAGCTCCCTAGCGGGGGCGGGTCAGCCCCAGCATTTT.

This clone was detected only a few times. This sequence joins TRBV29-1 and TRBJ1-2; weak D call: TRBD1 (6 bases). This CDR3 is 12 amino acids long. The germline V gene encodes CDR1 SQVTM and CDR2 ANQGSEA. Trimming pared 0 bases from V and 8 bases from J, leaving 10 bases between. CDR3 protein: CSVEDSGGGYTF. The CDR3 DNA is TGCAGCGTTGAAGATAGCGGGGGCGGCTACACCTTC.

The V gene is TRBV5-1, the J gene TRBJ2-7; no firm D call. Germline CDR1 reads SGHRS; CDR2 reads YFSETQ. CDR3 length: 14 amino acids. V gave up 0 bases and J gave up 2 bases, with 9 bases separating them. CDR3 sequence: CASSLEGSPYEQYF. The CDR3 DNA sequence: TGCGCCAGCAGCTTGGAAGGCAGTCCCTACGAGCAGTACTTC.

The chain employs TRBV7-2 and TRBJ2-1; possibly TRBD2 for D (6 bases). Germline values: CDR1 SGHTA, CDR2 FQGNSA. The CDR3 length is 13 residues. Trimming took off 4 bases at V and 6 bases at J, with 10 bases between the two ends. In DNA, the CDR3 is TGTGCCAGCAGCTCCCGGAGGGGCAATGAGCAGTTCTTC. This gives the protein CASSSRRGNEQFF.